Below are 29 T cell receptor beta chains sequenced from a single sample in a study of CD8+ T cells in alopecia areata. cDNA prepared by RNA extraction and subsequent reverse transcription served as the template for sequencing. Sequencing used immunoSEQ multiplex PCR; TCRdb keeps in-frame clones, though not all of them. This table holds around 160,000 clones, approximately 87% found once. The material was CD8+ T cells sorted from blood, obtained at week 0. The origin of the receptors is a human donor with alopecia areata.

The gene calls are TRBV5-1 and TRBJ2-1; TRBD2 agrees at 9 bases. The CDR3 sequence is 15 residues long. The germline CDR1 and CDR2 sequences are SGHRS and YFSETQ. V trimming: 3 bases; J trimming: 8 bases; junction bases outside the gene matches: 9. CDR3 sequence reads: CASSWGLAGTDEQFF. CDR3 DNA: TGCGCCAGCAGCTGGGGACTAGCTGGTACCGATGAGCAGTTCTTC.

A remark on this clone: Other DNA sequences in this specimen translate into the identical CDR3. The CDR3 spells CASSLSPGGYEQYF. In nucleotides, the CDR3 is TGTGCCAGCAGTTTATCACCAGGGGGCTACGAGCAGTACTTC. This chain joins TRBV27 and TRBJ2-7; 7 bases match TRBD1. Germline CDR1 reads MNHEY; CDR2 reads SMNVEV (reference sequence). Germline trimming cut 0 bases from V and 3 bases from J; bases unmatched to any gene: 2. The CDR3 spans 14 residues.

The V gene is TRBV19, the J gene TRBJ1-4; 7 bases align to TRBD1. Germline values: CDR1 LNHDA, CDR2 SQIVND (reference sequence). The ends lost 6 bases at V and 3 bases at J; junction bases unmatched: 7. The CDR3 contains 15 residues. This CDR3 reads CASRYGTAANEKLFF. The DNA of the CDR3 is TGTGCCAGTAGATATGGGACAGCAGCTAATGAAAAACTGTTTTTT.

With respect to this clone: Different DNA sequences within this sample yield the same CDR3. The CDR3, as DNA: TGTGCCAGTAGTAGCGGGGGGGATTACAATGAGCAGTTCTTC. It translates to CASSSGGDYNEQFF. The chain uses TRBV19 and TRBJ2-1; 9 positions agree with TRBD2. This CDR3 has 14 residues. Germline V CDR1 and CDR2: LNHDA, SQIVND (reference sequence). Trimming removed 4 bases from V and 4 bases from J; junction bases left unmatched: 2.

This clone was detected only a few times. The chain recombines TRBV27 with TRBJ2-3; D is undetermined. The V gene's germline CDR1 is MNHEY and CDR2 SMNVEV (reference sequence). This CDR3 has 11 residues. The V and J ends lost 6 bases and 2 bases respectively, with 3 bases between them. For the CDR3, the DNA is TGTGCCAGCAGGACCACAGATACGCAGTATTTT. Its protein product is CASRTTDTQYF.

The chain uses TRBV7-9 and TRBJ2-2; tentatively, D is TRBD2 (5 bases). V lost 4 bases and J 3 bases, leaving 12 bases between the germline ends. CDR1 is SEHNR and CDR2 is FQNEAQ in the germline V gene (reference sequence). The CDR3 totals 15 residues. The CDR3 sequence is CASSSADFYTGELFF. CDR3 bases: TGTGCCAGCAGCTCGGCGGACTTTTACACCGGGGAGCTGTTTTTT. The full variable domain, rest sourced from reference TRBV7-9 and TRBJ2-2, is DTGVSQNPRHKITKRGQNVTFRCDPISEHNRLYWYRQTLGQGPEFLTYFQNEAQLEKSRLLSDRFSAERPKGSFSTLEIQRTEQGDSAMYLCASSSADFYTGELFFGEGSRLTVL.

The chain joins TRBV5-4 to TRBJ2-7; TRBD1 aligns across 7 bases. CDR3 length: 14 residues. After removal of 4 bases from V and 0 bases from J, the junction contained 4 bases not matched to a gene. The V gene's germline CDR1 is SGHNT and CDR2 YYREEE (reference sequence). The CDR3 spells CASSIRDSSYEQYF. The CDR3 DNA sequence: TGTGCCAGCAGCATCCGGGACAGCTCCTACGAGCAGTACTTC.

This chain connects TRBV7-9 to TRBJ2-7; D not resolved. The CDR3 contains 11 residues. CDR1 is SEHNR and CDR2 is FQNEAQ in the germline V gene (reference sequence). The V and J ends lost 3 bases and 7 bases respectively, with 7 bases between them. This CDR3 is CASSFQEEQYF. For the CDR3, the DNA is TGTGCCAGCAGCTTTCAGGAGGAGCAGTACTTC.

This clone was seen a single time. This chain links TRBV11-2 with TRBJ2-5; TRBD1 matches at 12 bases. V shed 2 bases and J 4 bases; nucleotides not matched to a gene: 14. CDR1 and CDR2 from the germline V gene are SGHAT and FQNNGV. This CDR3 has 19 residues. The CDR3 protein is CASSLWLGDRGRPGETQYF. CDR3 nucleotides: TGTGCCAGCAGCTTATGGCTTGGGGACAGGGGGCGGCCCGGAGAGACCCAGTACTTC.

The V call is TRBV6-6, the J call TRBJ2-7; D may match TRBD1 or TRBD2 (6 bases each). This CDR3 is built from 14 residues. Trimming stripped 11 bases from V and 4 bases from J, with 21 bases between. CDR1 MNHNY and CDR2 SVGAGI come from the germline V gene (reference sequence). The CDR3 DNA is TGTGCCGGCGGTAGGAGGGGGGCGGGATACGAGCAGTACTTC. It codes for CAGGRRGAGYEQYF.

The chain carries TRBV4-1 and TRBJ2-7; no clear D. The CDR3 contains 17 residues. Trimming stripped 0 bases from V and 4 bases from J, with 19 bases between. Germline V CDR1 and CDR2: MGHRA, YSYEKL. The CDR3 here is CASSQDSGLGVRYEQYF. DNA of the CDR3: TGCGCCAGCAGCCAAGATTCCGGTCTTGGGGTGAGGTACGAGCAGTACTTC.

This sequence joins TRBV19 and TRBJ2-1; 9 bases fit TRBD1. Trimming cost V 6 bases and J 8 bases; bases outside gene matches: 11. Germline V gene lookup returns CDR1 LNHDA and CDR2 SQIVND (reference sequence). There are 15 residues in the CDR3. CDR3 in DNA: TGTGCCAGTAGCGTAGGGACAGGGCTTGCGGATGAGCAGTTCTTC. It specifies CASSVGTGLADEQFF.

The rearrangement joins TRBV29-1 to TRBJ2-7; D is perhaps TRBD2 (6 bases). Germline V gene sequence: CDR1 SQVTM, CDR2 ANQGSEA. With 3 bases removed from V and 5 bases from J, the gap between germline ends came to 8 bases. The CDR3 covers 11 residues. The CDR3 DNA is TGCAGCGTTGAGGAGGGAAACGAGCAGTACTTC. Its protein is CSVEEGNEQYF.

This clone was counted between two and nine times. This chain links TRBV13 with TRBJ1-1; tentatively, D is TRBD1 (5 bases). V lost 3 bases, J lost 1 base, and 18 bases lay in between. The V gene's germline CDR1 is PRHDT and CDR2 FYEKMQ (reference sequence). The CDR3 sequence is 17 residues long. CDR3 coding DNA: TGTGCCAGCAGCTTCCATGGGGGAGGACTTAGGAACACTGAAGCTTTCTTT. It specifies CASSFHGGGLRNTEAFF.

The chain recombines TRBV29-1 with TRBJ2-5; 8 nucleotides agree with TRBD1. The DNA matches TRBJ2-7 better at its end, which makes the J call doubtful. CDR3 length: 13 residues. Germline V CDR1 and CDR2: SQVTM, ANQGSEA. For the CDR3, the DNA is TGCAGCGCCACTGGGGACAGGACCTACGAGCAGTACTTC. Translation: CSATGDRTYEQYF.

The chain recombines TRBV6-5 with TRBJ2-7; D is unclear. Germline V CDR1 and CDR2: MNHEY, SVGAGI. The V end lost 4 bases, the J end lost 0 bases, and 16 bases lay between the germline ends. The CDR3 is 16 residues long. CDR3 sequence reads: CASSLGGSPSSYEQYF. The CDR3 coding sequence is TGTGCCAGCAGTTTGGGTGGGTCTCCCAGCTCCTACGAGCAGTACTTC.

J is TRBJ2-7 and V is TRBV9; perhaps D is TRBD1 or TRBD2 (5 bases each). The V and J ends lost 4 bases and 4 bases respectively, with 15 bases between them. CDR1 and CDR2 from the germline V gene are SGDLS and YYNGEE. The CDR3 loop spans 14 amino acids. CDR3 DNA sequence: TGTGCCAGCAGCCCTTCGGGGACCCTTTACGAGCAGTACTTC. Residues: CASSPSGTLYEQYF. Full variable domain (outside the CDR3, taken from reference TRBV9 and TRBJ2-7): DSGVTQTPKHLITATGQRVTLRCSPRSGDLSVYWYQQSLDQGLQFLIQYYNGEERAKGNILERFSAQQFPDLHSELNLSSLELGDSALYFCASSPSGTLYEQYFGPGTRLTVT.

V usage is TRBV27 and J usage is TRBJ1-2; D perhaps matches TRBD1 (6 bases). The CDR3 is 16 residues long. Trimming shortened V by 0 bases and J by 2 bases, and 13 bases separated the two germline ends. CDR1 and CDR2 from the germline V gene are MNHEY and SMNVEV (reference sequence). CDR3 amino acids: CASSLSIAGHNYGYTF. In DNA, the CDR3 is TGTGCCAGCAGTTTATCTATAGCGGGACACAACTATGGCTACACCTTC.

The CDR3 is CASRLLAGDLNEQFF. As DNA, the CDR3 is TGTGCCAGCAGACTACTAGCGGGAGATCTCAATGAGCAGTTCTTC. The chain has TRBV6-4 and TRBJ2-1; 11 nucleotides align to TRBD2. Trimming removed 6 bases from V and 6 bases from J; junction bases left unmatched: 7. There are 15 residues in the CDR3. Germline CDR1 reads MRHNA; CDR2 reads SNTAGT.

The V call is TRBV10-3, the J call TRBJ2-5, with unresolved D. CDR3 length equals 14 residues. CDR1 is ENHRY and CDR2 is SYGVKD in the germline V gene. The V gene lost 0 bases and the J gene lost 1 base, with 6 bases spanning the gap. The CDR3 bases are TGTGCCATCAGTGAGTCGGGCAGCCAAGAGACCCAGTACTTC. It specifies CAISESGSQETQYF.

The chain combines TRBV25-1 with TRBJ1-2; tentative D call: TRBD1 (5 bases). CDR3 length: 13 residues. Germline CDR1 MGHDK, CDR2 SYGVNS. V was trimmed by 6 bases and J by 6 bases, leaving 14 bases between them. This chain's CDR3 is CASRGVEGNGYTF. Written as DNA, the CDR3 is TGTGCCAGCAGGGGGGTCGAAGGCAATGGCTACACCTTC.

V usage is TRBV5-6 and J usage is TRBJ1-2, with unresolved D. This CDR3 comprises 14 residues. Between the trimmed V and J ends, which lost 0 bases and 3 bases, there was a span of 9 bases. Germline CDR1 is SGHDT and CDR2 is YYEEEE. The CDR3 bases are TGTGCCAGCAGCTTGGAGGGAAGAGACTATGGCTACACCTTC. Its translation: CASSLEGRDYGYTF.

The chain has TRBV29-1 and TRBJ2-1, with TRBD2 matching 10 bases. Germline V lookup: CDR1 SQVTM, CDR2 ANQGSEA. With V trimmed by 6 bases and J by 10 bases, 12 bases remained unmatched. This CDR3 contains 14 residues. CDR3 nucleotides: TGCAGCGTGGTGGGACTAGCGTCCTCTCAGGAGCAGTTCTTC. It encodes CSVVGLASSQEQFF.

The gene calls are TRBV27 and TRBJ1-2; D remains ambiguous. The CDR3 runs 14 residues. Germline lookup yields CDR1 MNHEY and CDR2 SMNVEV (reference sequence). V was shortened by 4 bases and J by 2 bases, with 11 bases between the two germline ends. The CDR3 region is CASSSEGVNYGYTF. CDR3 nucleotides: TGTGCCAGCAGTTCGGAGGGAGTCAACTATGGCTACACCTTC.

The chain is built from TRBV4-1 and TRBJ2-7, with 8 bases that match TRBD1. This CDR3 is 15 amino acids long. Trimming cost V 1 base and J 2 bases; bases outside gene matches: 4. Germline V lookup: CDR1 MGHRA, CDR2 YSYEKL. CDR3 sequence (DNA): TGCGCCAGCAGCCAAGTCGCACAGGGGGCCTACGAGCAGTACTTC. Protein: CASSQVAQGAYEQYF.

The chain uses TRBV6-5 and TRBJ2-1; possibly TRBD2 for D (5 bases). V was shortened by 7 bases and J by 5 bases, with 12 bases between the two germline ends. Germline lookup yields CDR1 MNHEY and CDR2 SVGAGI. The CDR3 extends over 13 amino acids. This CDR3 reads CASTDFPNNEQFF. The CDR3 DNA is TGTGCCAGCACGGACTTTCCAAACAATGAGCAGTTCTTC.

The CDR3 here is CASSLSVRDRDYEQYF. Here the CDR3 DNA reads TGCGCCAGCAGCTTGTCCGTCCGGGACAGGGACTACGAGCAGTACTTC. The chain couples TRBV5-1 to TRBJ2-7, with TRBD1 identical over 9 bases. V was pared by 1 base and J by 3 bases, with 8 bases of the junction left unmatched. This CDR3 has 16 amino acids. Germline CDR1 SGHRS, CDR2 YFSETQ. The full variable domain, its missing parts supplied by reference TRBV5-1 and TRBJ2-7, is KAGVTQTPRYLIKTRGQQVTLSCSPISGHRSVSWYQQTPGQGLQFLFEYFSETQRNKGNFPGRFSGRQFSNSRSEMNVSTLELGDSALYLCASSLSVRDRDYEQYFGPGTRLTVT.

As to this clone: Other DNA sequences from this sample encode an identical CDR3 as well. The chain recombines TRBV19 with TRBJ2-2; D may be TRBD2 (5 bases). Trimming left V 7 bases short and J 5 bases short, with 11 bases between. The CDR3 totals 13 residues. Germline V gene lookup returns CDR1 LNHDA and CDR2 SQIVND (reference sequence). The CDR3 protein is CASTRSGTGELFF. CDR3 nucleotides: TGTGCCAGTACACGGTCGGGAACCGGGGAGCTGTTTTTT.

This sequence joins TRBV9 and TRBJ2-3; the D is unclear. Per germline, CDR1 SGDLS and CDR2 YYNGEE. The length of the CDR3 is 12 residues. Trimming shortened V by 4 bases and J by 6 bases, and 9 bases separated the two germline ends. As DNA, the CDR3 is TGTGCCAGCAGCCCGAATCGGGATACGCAGTATTTT. Amino acids: CASSPNRDTQYF.